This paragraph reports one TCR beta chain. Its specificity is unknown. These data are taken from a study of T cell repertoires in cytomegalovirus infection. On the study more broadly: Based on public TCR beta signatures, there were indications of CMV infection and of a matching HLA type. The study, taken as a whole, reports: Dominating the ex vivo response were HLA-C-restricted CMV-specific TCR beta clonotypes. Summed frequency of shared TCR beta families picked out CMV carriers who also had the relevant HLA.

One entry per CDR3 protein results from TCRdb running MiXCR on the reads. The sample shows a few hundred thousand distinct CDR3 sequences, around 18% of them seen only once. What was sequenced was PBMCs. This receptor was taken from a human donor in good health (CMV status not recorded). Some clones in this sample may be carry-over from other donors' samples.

CDR3 residues: CASTALISHEQFF. Written as DNA, the CDR3 is TGCGCCAGCACTGCCCTTATTAGCCATGAGCAGTTCTTC. The chain combines TRBV10-2 with TRBJ2-1, with D unresolved. The V gene lost 7 bases and the J gene lost 8 bases, with 15 bases spanning the gap. The CDR3 loop spans 13 amino acids. Germline V gene data show CDR1 as WSHSY and CDR2 as SAAADI.